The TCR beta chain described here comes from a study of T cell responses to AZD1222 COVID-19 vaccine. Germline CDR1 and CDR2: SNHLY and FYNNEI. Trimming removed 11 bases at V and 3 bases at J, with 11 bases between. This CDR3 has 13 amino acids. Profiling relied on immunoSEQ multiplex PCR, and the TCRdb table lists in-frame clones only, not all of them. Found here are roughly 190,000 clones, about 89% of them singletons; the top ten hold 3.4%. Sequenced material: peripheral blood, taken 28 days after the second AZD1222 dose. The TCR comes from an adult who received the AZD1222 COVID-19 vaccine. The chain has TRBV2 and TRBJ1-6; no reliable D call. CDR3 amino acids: CAGSKNYNSPLHF. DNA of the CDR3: TGTGCCGGTTCGAAAAACTATAATTCACCCCTCCACTTT.